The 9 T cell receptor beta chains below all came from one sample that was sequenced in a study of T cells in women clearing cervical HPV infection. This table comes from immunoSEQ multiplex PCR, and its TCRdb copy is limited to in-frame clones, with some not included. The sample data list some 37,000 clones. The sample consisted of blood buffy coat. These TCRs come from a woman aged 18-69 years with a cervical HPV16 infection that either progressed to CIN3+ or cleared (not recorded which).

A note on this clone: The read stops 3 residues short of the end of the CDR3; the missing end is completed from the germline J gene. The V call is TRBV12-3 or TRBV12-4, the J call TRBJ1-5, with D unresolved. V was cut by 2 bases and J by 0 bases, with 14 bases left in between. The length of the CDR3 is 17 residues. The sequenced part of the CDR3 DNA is TGTGCCAGCAGTTTACGCCGCGGGGAGGGTAGCAATCAGCCC. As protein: CASSLRRGEGSNQP. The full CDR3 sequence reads CASSLRRGEGSNQPQHF.

The CDR3 bases that were read are TGCAGTGCTGAGTCGGGACTGAATAGCGGAACGTCAGGGGAG. It is translated as CSAESGLNSGTSGE. The whole CDR3 reads CSAESGLNSGTSGELFF. V and J are TRBV20-1 and TRBJ2-2; TRBD2 is a possible D gene (6 bases). Coverage ceases 3 residues before the CDR3 finishes, and the germline J gene fills in the end. The CDR3 is made up of 17 amino acids. Between the trimmed V and J ends, which lost 5 bases and 8 bases, there was a span of 27 bases. Per the germline V gene, CDR1 is DFQATT and CDR2 is SNEGSKA (reference sequence).

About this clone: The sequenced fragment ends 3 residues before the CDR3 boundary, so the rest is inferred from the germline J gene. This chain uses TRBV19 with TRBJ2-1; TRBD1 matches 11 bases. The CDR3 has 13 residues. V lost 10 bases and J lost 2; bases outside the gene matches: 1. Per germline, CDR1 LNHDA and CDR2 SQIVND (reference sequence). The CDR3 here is CATGQGAYNEQFF. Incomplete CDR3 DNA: TGTGCCACGGGACAGGGGGCCTACAATGAG. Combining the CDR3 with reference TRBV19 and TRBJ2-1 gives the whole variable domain DGGITQSPKYLFRKEGQNVTLSCEQNLNHDAMYWYRQDPGQGLRLIYYSQIVNDFQKGDIAEGYSVSREKKESFPLTVTSAQKNPTAFYLCATGQGAYNEQFFGPGTRLTVL.

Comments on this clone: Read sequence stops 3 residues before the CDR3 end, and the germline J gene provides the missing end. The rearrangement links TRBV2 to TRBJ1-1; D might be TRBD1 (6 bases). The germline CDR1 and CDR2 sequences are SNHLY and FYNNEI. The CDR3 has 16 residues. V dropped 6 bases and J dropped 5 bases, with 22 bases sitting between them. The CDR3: CASRGRLGHLGTEAFF. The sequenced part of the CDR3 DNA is TGTGCCAGCAGGGGGCGGTTGGGACATCTTGGGACTGAA.

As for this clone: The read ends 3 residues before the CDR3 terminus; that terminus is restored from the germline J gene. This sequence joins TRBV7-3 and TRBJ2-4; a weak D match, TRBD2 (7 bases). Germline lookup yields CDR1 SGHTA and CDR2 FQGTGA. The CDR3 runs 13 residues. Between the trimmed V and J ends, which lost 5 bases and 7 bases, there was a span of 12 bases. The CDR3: CASSEGGDNIQYF. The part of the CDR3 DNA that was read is TGTGCCAGCAGCGAGGGGGGGGATAACATT.

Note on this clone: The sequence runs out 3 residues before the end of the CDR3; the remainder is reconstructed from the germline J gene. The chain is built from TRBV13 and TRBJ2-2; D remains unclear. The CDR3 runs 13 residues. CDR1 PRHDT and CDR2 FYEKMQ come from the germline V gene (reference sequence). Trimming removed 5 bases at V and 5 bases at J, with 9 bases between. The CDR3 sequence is CASSRPVTGELFF. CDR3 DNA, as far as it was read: TGTGCCAGCAGCCGCCCGGTTACCGGGGAG.

Incomplete CDR3 DNA: TGCGCCAGCAGCCCGAGCCCCCAGACAGCAAGCTCTGGAAACACC. This gives the protein CASSPSPQTASSGNT. The complete CDR3 protein is CASSPSPQTASSGNTIYF. This rearrangement joins TRBV5-1 to TRBJ1-3; D is perhaps TRBD1 (5 bases). With the read ending 3 residues before the CDR3 end, the germline J gene is used to fill in that end. The CDR3 totals 18 residues. Trimming pared 4 bases from V and 0 bases from J, leaving 20 bases between. The germline V gene encodes CDR1 SGHRS and CDR2 YFSETQ.

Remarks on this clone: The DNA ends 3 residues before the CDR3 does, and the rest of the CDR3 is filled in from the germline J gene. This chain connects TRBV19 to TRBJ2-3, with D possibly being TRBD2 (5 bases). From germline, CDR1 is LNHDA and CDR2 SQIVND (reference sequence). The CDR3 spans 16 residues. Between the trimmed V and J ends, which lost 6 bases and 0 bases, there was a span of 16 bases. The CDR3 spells CASSSPSSPSTDTQYF. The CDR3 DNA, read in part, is TGTGCCAGTAGCTCACCTAGCAGCCCTAGCACAGATACG.

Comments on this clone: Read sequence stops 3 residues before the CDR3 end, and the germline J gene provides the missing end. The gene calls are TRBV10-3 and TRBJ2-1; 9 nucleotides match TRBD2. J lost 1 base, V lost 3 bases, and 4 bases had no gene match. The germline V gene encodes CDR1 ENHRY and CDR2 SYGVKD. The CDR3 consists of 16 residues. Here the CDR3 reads CAISEFLAGSYNEQFF. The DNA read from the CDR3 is TGTGCCATCAGTGAATTTCTAGCGGGGTCCTACAATGAG.